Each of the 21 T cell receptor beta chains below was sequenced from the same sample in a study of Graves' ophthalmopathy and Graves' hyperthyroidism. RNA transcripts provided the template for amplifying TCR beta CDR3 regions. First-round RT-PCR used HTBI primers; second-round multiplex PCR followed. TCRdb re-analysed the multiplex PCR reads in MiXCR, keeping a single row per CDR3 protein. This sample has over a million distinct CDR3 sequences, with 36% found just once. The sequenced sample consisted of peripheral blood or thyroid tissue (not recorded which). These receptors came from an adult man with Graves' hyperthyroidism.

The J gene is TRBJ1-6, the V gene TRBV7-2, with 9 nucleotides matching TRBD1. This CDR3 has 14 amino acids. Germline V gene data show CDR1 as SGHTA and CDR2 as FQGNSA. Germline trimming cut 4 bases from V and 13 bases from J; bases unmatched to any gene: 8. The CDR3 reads CASSSWTGDGPLHF. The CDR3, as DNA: TGTGCCAGCAGCTCTTGGACAGGGGATGGGCCCCTCCACTTT.

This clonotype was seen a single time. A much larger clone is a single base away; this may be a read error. CDR3 in amino acids: CATSGGTVDNQPQHF. CDR3 DNA sequence: TGTGCCACCAGCGGAGGGACAGTAGACAATCAGCCCCAGCATTTT. The rearrangement joins TRBV15 to TRBJ1-5; 7 bases match TRBD1. The CDR3 totals 15 residues. CDR1 LNHNV and CDR2 YYDKDF come from the germline V gene (reference sequence). Germline trimming cut 5 bases from V and 3 bases from J; bases unmatched to any gene: 7.

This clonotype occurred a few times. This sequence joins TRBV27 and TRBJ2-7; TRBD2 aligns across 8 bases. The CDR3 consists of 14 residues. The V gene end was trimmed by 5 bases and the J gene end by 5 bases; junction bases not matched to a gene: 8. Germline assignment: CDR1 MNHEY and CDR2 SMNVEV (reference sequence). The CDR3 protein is CASSPRTSQHEQYF. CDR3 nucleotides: TGTGCCAGCAGTCCTCGGACTAGCCAACACGAGCAGTACTTC.

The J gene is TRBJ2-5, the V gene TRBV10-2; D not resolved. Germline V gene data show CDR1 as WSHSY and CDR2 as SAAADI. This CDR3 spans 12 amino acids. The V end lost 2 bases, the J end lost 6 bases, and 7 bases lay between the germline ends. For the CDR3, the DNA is TGCGCCAGCAGTGAGGACGGCAAGACCCAGTACTTC. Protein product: CASSEDGKTQYF.

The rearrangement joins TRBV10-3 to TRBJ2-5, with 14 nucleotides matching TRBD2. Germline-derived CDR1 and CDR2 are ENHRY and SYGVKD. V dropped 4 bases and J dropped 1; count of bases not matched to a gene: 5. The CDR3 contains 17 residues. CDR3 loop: CAISVGLAGGRQETQYF. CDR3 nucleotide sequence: TGTGCCATCAGTGTCGGACTAGCGGGGGGCCGCCAAGAGACCCAGTACTTC.

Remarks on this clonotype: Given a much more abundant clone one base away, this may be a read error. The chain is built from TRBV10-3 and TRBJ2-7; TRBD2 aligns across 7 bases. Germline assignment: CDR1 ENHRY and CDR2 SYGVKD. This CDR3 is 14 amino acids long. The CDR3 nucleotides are TGTGCCATCGGGTTTGCTAGCGGCGACTACGGGCAGTACTTC. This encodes CAIGFASGDYGQYF.

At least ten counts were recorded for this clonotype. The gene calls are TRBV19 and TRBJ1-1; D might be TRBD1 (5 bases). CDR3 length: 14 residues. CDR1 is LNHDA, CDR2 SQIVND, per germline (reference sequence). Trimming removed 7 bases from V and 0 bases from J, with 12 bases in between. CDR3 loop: CASIRGAMNTEAFF. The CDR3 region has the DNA TGTGCCAGTATCAGAGGGGCGATGAACACTGAAGCTTTCTTT.

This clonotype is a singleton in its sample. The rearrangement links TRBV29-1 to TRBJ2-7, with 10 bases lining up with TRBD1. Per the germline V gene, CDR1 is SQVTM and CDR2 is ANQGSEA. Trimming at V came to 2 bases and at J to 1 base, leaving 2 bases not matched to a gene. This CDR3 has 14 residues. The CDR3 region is CSVEQGQGSYEQYF. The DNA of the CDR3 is TGCAGCGTTGAACAGGGACAGGGGTCCTACGAGCAGTACTTC.

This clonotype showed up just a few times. The CDR3 DNA reads TGTGCCAGCAGTTACCCGGGACGAGAGGAGACCCAGTACTTC. Its translation: CASSYPGREETQYF. The chain combines TRBV6-5 with TRBJ2-5, with D possibly called TRBD1 or TRBD2 (5 bases each). CDR3 length: 14 amino acids. Per germline, CDR1 MNHEY and CDR2 SVGAGI. V shed 2 bases and J shed 5 bases, with 12 bases lying between them.

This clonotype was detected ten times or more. CDR3 loop: CASTLRTGSGYTF. CDR3 coding DNA: TGTGCCAGCACCCTCAGGACAGGTAGCGGCTACACCTTC. J is TRBJ1-2 and V is TRBV7-2; TRBD1 matches at 7 bases. The CDR3 has 13 residues. Trimming at V came to 7 bases and at J to 8 bases, leaving 10 bases not matched to a gene. Germline CDR1 is SGHTA and CDR2 is FQGNSA.

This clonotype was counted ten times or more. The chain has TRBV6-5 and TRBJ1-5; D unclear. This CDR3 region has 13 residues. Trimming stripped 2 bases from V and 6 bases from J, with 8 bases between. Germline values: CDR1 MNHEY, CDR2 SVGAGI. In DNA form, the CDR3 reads TGTGCCAGCAGTTACGAGGCGCGTCAGCCCCAGCATTTT. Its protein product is CASSYEARQPQHF.

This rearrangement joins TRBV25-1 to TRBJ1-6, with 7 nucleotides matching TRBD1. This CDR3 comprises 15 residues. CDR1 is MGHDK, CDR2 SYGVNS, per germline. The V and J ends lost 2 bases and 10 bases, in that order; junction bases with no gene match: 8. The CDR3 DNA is TGTGCCAGCAGTGAAGGGGGCAGGGGGATCTCACCCCTCCACTTT. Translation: CASSEGGRGISPLHF.

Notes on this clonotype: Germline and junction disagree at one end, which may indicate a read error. CDR3 bases: TGTGCCACCGGCAGGGACGGGGGGCTTAATGGCTACACCTTC. This sequence encodes CATGRDGGLNGYTF. V is TRBV15 and J is TRBJ1-2, with TRBD1 as a possible D gene (6 bases). The germline gives CDR1 LNHNV, CDR2 YYDKDF (reference sequence). The CDR3 runs 14 residues.

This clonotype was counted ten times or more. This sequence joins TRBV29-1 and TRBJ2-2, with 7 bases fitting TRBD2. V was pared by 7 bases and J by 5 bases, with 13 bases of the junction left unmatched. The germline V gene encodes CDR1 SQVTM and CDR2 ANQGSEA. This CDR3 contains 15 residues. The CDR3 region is CSANEGTTRTGELFF. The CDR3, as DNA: TGCAGCGCCAACGAGGGGACTACAAGGACCGGGGAGCTGTTTTTT.

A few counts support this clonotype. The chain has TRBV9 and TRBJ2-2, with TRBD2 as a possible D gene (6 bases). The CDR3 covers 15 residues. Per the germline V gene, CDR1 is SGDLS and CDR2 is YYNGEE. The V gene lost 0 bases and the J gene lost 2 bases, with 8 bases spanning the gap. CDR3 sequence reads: CASSVASANTGELFF. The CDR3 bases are TGTGCCAGCAGCGTAGCTAGCGCCAACACCGGGGAGCTGTTTTTT.

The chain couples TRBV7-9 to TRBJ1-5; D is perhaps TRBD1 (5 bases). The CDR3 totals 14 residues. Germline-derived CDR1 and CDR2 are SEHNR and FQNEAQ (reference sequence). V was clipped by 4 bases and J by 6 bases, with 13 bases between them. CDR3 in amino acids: CASSWDGSGQPQHF. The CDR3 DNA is TGTGCCAGCAGCTGGGACGGTAGCGGTCAGCCCCAGCATTTT.

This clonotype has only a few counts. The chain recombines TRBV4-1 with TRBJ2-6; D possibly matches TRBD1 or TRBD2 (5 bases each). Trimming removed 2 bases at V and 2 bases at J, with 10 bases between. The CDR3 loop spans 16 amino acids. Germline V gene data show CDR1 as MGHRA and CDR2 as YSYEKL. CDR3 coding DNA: TGCGCCAGCAGCCAACCGGGACCGCCTGGGGCCAACGTCCTGACTTTC. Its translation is CASSQPGPPGANVLTF.

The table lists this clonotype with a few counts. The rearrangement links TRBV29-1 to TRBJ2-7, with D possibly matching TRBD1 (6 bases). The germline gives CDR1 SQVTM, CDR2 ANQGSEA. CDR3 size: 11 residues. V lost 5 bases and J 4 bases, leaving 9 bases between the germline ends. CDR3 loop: CSVWDNYEQYF. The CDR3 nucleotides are TGCAGCGTTTGGGACAATTACGAGCAGTACTTC.

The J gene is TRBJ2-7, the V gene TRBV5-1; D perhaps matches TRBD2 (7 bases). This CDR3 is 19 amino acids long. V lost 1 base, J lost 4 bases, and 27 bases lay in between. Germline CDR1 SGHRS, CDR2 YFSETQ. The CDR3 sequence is CASSLFRSGQFAGAYEQYF. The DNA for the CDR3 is TGCGCCAGCAGCTTGTTCCGATCCGGCCAGTTTGCGGGGGCGTACGAGCAGTACTTC. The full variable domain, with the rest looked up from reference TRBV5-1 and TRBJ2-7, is KAGVTQTPRYLIKTRGQQVTLSCSPISGHRSVSWYQQTPGQGLQFLFEYFSETQRNKGNFPGRFSGRQFSNSRSEMNVSTLELGDSALYLCASSLFRSGQFAGAYEQYFGPGTRLTVT.

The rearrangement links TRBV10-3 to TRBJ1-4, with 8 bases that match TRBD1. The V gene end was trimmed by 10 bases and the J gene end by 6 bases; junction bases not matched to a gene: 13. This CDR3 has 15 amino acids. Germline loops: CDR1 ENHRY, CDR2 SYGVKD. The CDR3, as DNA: TGTGCCAGCCAGTTAATTCAGGGGGCAGATGAAAAACTGTTTTTT. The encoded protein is CASQLIQGADEKLFF.

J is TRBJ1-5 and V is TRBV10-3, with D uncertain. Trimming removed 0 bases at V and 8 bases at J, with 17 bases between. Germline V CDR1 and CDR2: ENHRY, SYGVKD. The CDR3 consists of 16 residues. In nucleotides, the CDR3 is TGTGCCATCAGTGAGTCGGATGGGAGGACTGAGAAGCCCCAGCATTTT. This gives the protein CAISESDGRTEKPQHF.